The clone carrying this TCR beta chain is a singleton in its sample. The entry originates in a study of blood T cell repertoires in COVID-19. Background on the study: PBMCs, B-cell-depleted T cells, or T cells provided the cDNA or gDNA that made up the material.

Germline lookup yields CDR1 KGHSH and CDR2 LQKENI. This CDR3 has 14 amino acids. The V segment lost 5 bases and the J segment 3 bases; nucleotides outside the gene matches: 6. Here immunoSEQ multiplex PCR was the method, and the copy in TCRdb shows in-frame clones only, minus some. Of around 250,000 clones in the sample, around 90% are singletons; the top ten hold approximately 1.2%. Clinical history as reported by participants underpinned cohort assignment. Sequencing was carried out using PBMCs or T cells enriched from blood (not recorded which). The clonotype comes from a human donor in a cohort exposed to, infected with or recovered from COVID-19 (not recorded which). The donor label of this sample is uncertain. The chain couples TRBV18 to TRBJ1-2, with TRBD1 identical over 7 bases. CDR3 bases: TGTGCCAGCTCAGTACAGGGGTTCGACTATGGCTACACCTTC. The encoded protein is CASSVQGFDYGYTF.